The rows below give T cell receptor beta chains drawn from one sample of a study of patients and donors after allogeneic stem cell transplantation. TCRdb used MiXCR to reprocess the RT-PCR reads, holding one entry per CDR3 protein. The sample contains roughly 30,000 distinct CDR3 sequences, 6.8% of which appear only once. Sequenced material: blood, either unsorted or a sorted T cell fraction (not recorded which). These receptors were taken from a human donor who was either an allogeneic HSCT recipient or a stem cell or donor lymphocyte infusion donor (not recorded which). It is not recorded whose cells these are; they may come from a transplant donor. Each CDR3 is given with its conserved first and last residue. Each record gives: D gene, V gene, clone size, J gene, CDR3 protein, CDR3 DNA. A D gene is named only where the DNA matches it firmly. Expanded clones get a size class; other rows say once, few or many, or leave the size out.

TRBD1,TRBV3-1,many,TRBJ1-1,CASSGTVNTEAFF,TGTGCCAGCAGCGGGACAGTGAACACTGAAGCTTTCTTT
.,TRBV5-6,.,TRBJ2-7,CASSLANTHEQYF,TGTGCCAGCAGCTTGGCGAACACCCACGAGCAGTACTTC
TRBD1,TRBV11-1,many,TRBJ1-2,CASSLPGTGHGYTF,TGTGCCAGCAGCTTACCCGGGACAGGGCATGGCTACACCTTC
.,TRBV28,many,TRBJ1-4,CASTTDPTATNEKLFF,TGTGCCAGCACCACCGACCCGACGGCAACTAATGAAAAACTGTTTTTT
.,TRBV3-1,many,TRBJ1-5,CASSQFAGSNQPQHF,TGTGCCAGCAGCCAATTTGCAGGGAGCAATCAGCCCCAGCATTTT
.,TRBV7-2,medium-sized,TRBJ1-2,CASSFGSTNYGYTF,TGTGCCAGCAGCTTCGGCAGCACTAACTATGGCTACACCTTC
TRBD2,TRBV7-9,few,TRBJ2-1,CASSLEAGVSSYNEQFF,TGTGCCAGCAGCTTAGAAGCGGGAGTATCCTCCTACAATGAGCAGTTCTTC
TRBD1,TRBV5-5,.,TRBJ1-2,CASSYGQGLYGYTF,TGTGCCAGTTCATATGGACAGGGGCTCTATGGCTACACCTTC
TRBD2,TRBV28,few,TRBJ2-3,CASSLSSGTSGSTDTQYF,TGTGCCAGCAGTTTATCGTCCGGGACTAGCGGTAGCACAGATACGCAGTATTTT
TRBD1,TRBV7-9,.,TRBJ2-3,CASSLAWGTGGIADTQYF,TGTGCCAGCAGCTTAGCTTGGGGGACAGGGGGCATCGCAGATACGCAGTATTTT
TRBD2,TRBV6-2/TRBV6-3,many,TRBJ2-5,CASSYVPAQAGVRETQYF,TGTGCCAGCAGTTACGTTCCCGCGCAGGCGGGAGTTAGGGAGACCCAGTACTTC
.,TRBV20-1,many,TRBJ1-2,CSALSLRDYGYTF,TGCAGTGCCCTCTCCTTGCGGGATTATGGCTACACCTTC
TRBD1,TRBV25-1,many,TRBJ2-7,CASSGKGIWDRAYEQYF,TGTGCCAGCAGCGGAAAGGGTATTTGGGACAGAGCCTACGAGCAGTACTTC